Listed below are T cell receptor beta chains from one sample, sequenced in a study of T cells in Graves' hyperthyroidism and ophthalmopathy. TCRdb passed the multiplex PCR reads through MiXCR, listing each CDR3 protein once. The sample consists of 450,000 to 550,000 distinct CDR3 sequences, less than 25% of them appearing once. Sequencing used blood. Source of these receptors: a woman in her twenties or thirties with Graves' ophthalmopathy. The CDR3 runs from the conserved cysteine through the conserved F or W. The order of the fields is J gene, clone size, CDR3 length, D gene, V gene, CDR3 DNA, CDR3 protein. The D gene is left open where the match is weak. A row's size may be missing; if present it is once, few, many or a size class.

>TRBJ1-2|few|10|NA|TRBV19
TGTGCCAGTAGTTCCAGGACACAATCCTTC
CASSSRTQSF
>TRBJ2-7|few|17|NA|TRBV11-1
TGTGCCAGCGTACTTATGGTCGATCCGACAGGCTCCTACGAGCAGTACTTC
CASVLMVDPTGSYEQYF
>TRBJ2-7|NA|13|NA|TRBV19
TGTGCCAGTAGTATCCTTGCAGGCTACGAGCAGTACTTC
CASSILAGYEQYF
>TRBJ1-5|many|16|TRBD1|TRBV7-3
TGTGCCAGCAGCACACAGGGGTCTAGAGTCAATCAGCCCCAGCATTTT
CASSTQGSRVNQPQHF
>TRBJ2-6|NA|18|NA|TRBV5-6
TGTGCCAGCAGCGCTGACAGGTACTTCGTCTCTGGGGCCAACGTCCTGACTTTC
CASSADRYFVSGANVLTF
>TRBJ2-7|many|12|NA|TRBV10-3
TGTGCCATCAGCCAGGGATCCTACGAGCAGTACTTC
CAISQGSYEQYF
>TRBJ1-5|few|16|TRBD1|TRBV28
TGTGCCAGCAGTGCTCGACAGGGGACCCTCAATCAGCCCCAGCATTTT
CASSARQGTLNQPQHF
>TRBJ2-7|NA|18|TRBD2|TRBV4-1
TGCGCCAGCAGCCAAGGGATTTCCGGGACTAGCGTCTCCTACGAGCAGTACTTC
CASSQGISGTSVSYEQYF
>TRBJ2-7|many|14|NA|TRBV11-3
TGTGCCAGCAGCCCCGGCCCCGGGCCCTACGAGCAGTACTTC
CASSPGPGPYEQYF
>TRBJ1-2|many|15|TRBD1|TRBV7-2
TGTGCCAGCAGCGGGGGGGGCACAGGGGTCTATGGCTACACCTTC
CASSGGGTGVYGYTF
>TRBJ2-5|many|16|NA|TRBV7-8
TGTGCCAGCAGCTTAATGGGGTGGGGCGCTCAAGAGACCCAGTACTTC
CASSLMGWGAQETQYF
>TRBJ1-2|many|14|NA|TRBV28
TGTGCCAGCACCGACCTGGGACCGCTATATGGCTACACCTTC
CASTDLGPLYGYTF
>TRBJ2-7|NA|14|NA|TRBV6-2/TRBV6-3
TGTGCCAGCAGTTACTCCCAGAACGCCTACGAGCAGTACTTC
CASSYSQNAYEQYF